The 23 T cell receptor beta chains in this list originate from one sample, sequenced in a study of shared clonotypes between healthy human individuals. Produced via immunoSEQ multiplex PCR; TCRdb's table is partial and in-frame only. Of about 1 million clones listed, around 75% were seen once; the top ten hold around 1.4%. Sequencing was done on a sample of memory CD4+ T cells sorted from blood. Documented subset: CD45RA-negative fraction. The receptors derive from a man between 18 and 35 years old in good health.

The chain employs TRBV5-1 and TRBJ2-7, with a weak D call TRBD2 (6 bases). Trimming took 4 bases from V and 7 from J, leaving 18 bases between them. The CDR3 is 14 residues long. CDR1 and CDR2 from the germline V gene are SGHRS and YFSETQ. The CDR3 loop is CASSPGLGGREQYF. Here the CDR3 DNA reads TGCGCCAGCAGCCCGGGCCTCGGGGGTAGGGAGCAGTACTTC. Full variable domain (rest looked up from reference TRBV5-1 and TRBJ2-7): KAGVTQTPRYLIKTRGQQVTLSCSPISGHRSVSWYQQTPGQGLQFLFEYFSETQRNKGNFPGRFSGRQFSNSRSEMNVSTLELGDSALYLCASSPGLGGREQYFGPGTRLTVT.

The gene calls are TRBV21-1 and TRBJ2-1; TRBD1 was called by the table and not checked on the DNA. TRBV21-1 is labeled a pseudogene. There are 16 residues in the CDR3. The CDR3 region has the DNA TGTGCCAGCAGCGCCCCACGGGACAGGGGGCAGAATGAGCAGTTCTTC. This translates into CASSAPRDRGQNEQFF.

The V call is TRBV25-1, the J call TRBJ1-3, with a possible D match to TRBD1 (5 bases). CDR3 length: 14 residues. Trimming took 4 bases from V and 4 from J, leaving 11 bases between them. Germline CDR1 MGHDK, CDR2 SYGVNS. Here the CDR3 DNA reads TGTGCCAGCAGTGGCAGGGATTCCGGAAACACCATATATTTT. Its translation: CASSGRDSGNTIYF.

V gene TRBV5-4 combines with J gene TRBJ2-2, with D unclear. CDR1 SGHNT and CDR2 YYREEE come from the germline V gene (reference sequence). Trimming took off 1 base at V and 1 base at J, with 8 bases between the two ends. There are 15 residues in the CDR3. CDR3 sequence (DNA): TGTGCCAGCAGCTTGTCGGCCAAGAACACCGGGGAGCTGTTTTTT. This gives the protein CASSLSAKNTGELFF.

This chain connects TRBV5-8 to TRBJ2-1; 13 nucleotides line up with TRBD2. The CDR3 runs to 15 residues. V dropped 2 bases and J dropped 7; count of bases not matched to a gene: 3. Per germline, CDR1 SGHTS and CDR2 YDEGEE. In nucleotides, the CDR3 is TGTGCCAGCAGCTTCGGGACTAGCGGGATAAATGAGCAGTTCTTC. Translation gives CASSFGTSGINEQFF. The full variable domain, its missing parts supplied by reference TRBV5-8 and TRBJ2-1, is EAGVTQSPTHLIKTRGQQATLRCSPISGHTSVYWYQQALGLGLQFLLWYDEGEERNRGNFPPRFSGRQFPNYSSELNVNALELEDSALYLCASSFGTSGINEQFFGPGTRLTVL.

Only one count was recorded for this clone. This chain links TRBV27 with TRBJ2-2, with D perhaps matching TRBD1 or TRBD2 (5 bases each). Trimming took 4 bases from V and 4 from J, leaving 13 bases between them. This CDR3 spans 15 amino acids. The V gene's germline CDR1 is MNHEY and CDR2 SMNVEV (reference sequence). The CDR3 DNA is TGTGCCAGCAGTTCTCCTAGGGGACGCACCGGGGAGCTGTTTTTT. It codes for CASSSPRGRTGELFF.

This clone was seen a few times. The chain employs TRBV19 and TRBJ1-1, with 7 bases aligning to TRBD1. With 10 bases clipped from V and 10 bases from J, the junction kept 15 bases outside the gene matches. The CDR3 has 13 amino acids. Per germline, CDR1 LNHDA and CDR2 SQIVND (reference sequence). CDR3 loop: CATDPTGRGPAFF. The CDR3 region has the DNA TGTGCCACCGACCCTACAGGGAGGGGGCCAGCTTTCTTT.

The chain combines TRBV28 with TRBJ2-3; D call uncertain. Per the germline V gene, CDR1 is MDHEN and CDR2 is SYDVKM. CDR3 size: 12 residues. V gave up 7 bases and J gave up 3 bases, with 8 bases separating them. CDR3 region: CASMERTDTQYF. Here the CDR3 DNA reads TGTGCCAGCATGGAGAGGACAGATACGCAGTATTTT. Full variable domain (remainder filled in from reference TRBV28 and TRBJ2-3): DVKVTQSSRYLVKRTGEKVFLECVQDMDHENMFWYRQDPGLGLRLIYFSYDVKMKEKGDIPEGYSVSREKKERFSLILESASTNQTSMYLCASMERTDTQYFGPGTRLTVL.

The gene calls are TRBV27 and TRBJ1-1, with D possibly being TRBD1 (6 bases). CDR1 and CDR2 (germline): MNHEY, SMNVEV (reference sequence). The V end lost 2 bases, the J end lost 4 bases, and 8 bases lay between the germline ends. The CDR3 length is 13 residues. DNA of the CDR3: TGTGCCAGCAGTTTAATCAGGGGCACTGAAGCTTTCTTT. This encodes CASSLIRGTEAFF.

In DNA form, the CDR3 reads TGCGCCAGCAGCTTGGGGAACGCGGGACTAGCGCGCAATGAGCAGTTCTTC. Protein sequence: CASSLGNAGLARNEQFF. The genes are TRBV5-1 and TRBJ2-1; the match to TRBD2 covers 10 bases. The germline V gene has CDR1 SGHRS and CDR2 YFSETQ. J was trimmed by 6 bases and V by 0 bases; bases with no gene match: 9. CDR3 size: 17 residues.

Regarding this clone: Different DNA sequences within this sample yield the same CDR3. This rearrangement joins TRBV27 to TRBJ1-5; TRBD1 might be the D (6 bases). The CDR3 contains 13 residues. V lost 3 bases to trimming and J lost 4 bases, with 7 bases between them. Germline assignment: CDR1 MNHEY and CDR2 SMNVEV (reference sequence). The CDR3 bases are TGTGCCAGCAGTTTGACAGGTAATCAGCCCCAGCATTTT. It translates to CASSLTGNQPQHF.

As for this clone: A much larger clone sits a single nucleotide away, making a read error possible. The rearrangement uses TRBV21-1 and TRBJ2-7; TRBD2 is the table's D call and was not checked against the DNA. TRBV21-1 is a pseudogene. CDR3 length: 16 residues. The CDR3 is CAGSKLAGSHSYEQYF. DNA of the CDR3: TGTGCCGGCAGCAAGCTAGCGGGGTCACACTCCTACGAGCAGTACTTC.

In this sample, this clone turned up once. The same CDR3 also results from other DNA sequences found in this sample. The chain carries TRBV11-2 and TRBJ2-7; 10 nucleotides line up with TRBD2. With V trimmed by 0 bases and J by 7 bases, 9 bases remained unmatched. The CDR3 consists of 16 residues. Per the germline V gene, CDR1 is SGHAT and CDR2 is FQNNGV. CDR3 in DNA: TGTGCCAGCAGCTTAGATCGCCTAGCGGGAGTCGGGGAGCAGTACTTC. Translation gives CASSLDRLAGVGEQYF.

This clone has ten or more counts. The V gene is TRBV7-2, the J gene TRBJ2-2; D might be TRBD2 (5 bases). This CDR3 has 16 residues. V lost 1 base and J 7 bases, leaving 16 bases between the germline ends. Germline CDR1 SGHTA, CDR2 FQGNSA. CDR3 residues: CASSLVFSGTVGELFF. As DNA, the CDR3 is TGTGCCAGCAGCTTAGTTTTTTCGGGAACAGTCGGGGAGCTGTTTTTT.

The V call is TRBV28, the J call TRBJ2-7; no firm D call. V was cut by 7 bases and J by 6 bases, with 22 bases left in between. The length of the CDR3 is 15 residues. Germline V CDR1 and CDR2: MDHEN, SYDVKM. This CDR3 reads CASTVGSLPPLEQYF. The CDR3 DNA is TGTGCCAGCACCGTAGGGTCTCTGCCCCCCCTCGAGCAGTACTTC. Looking up the rest from reference TRBV28 and TRBJ2-7 gives the full variable domain: DVKVTQSSRYLVKRTGEKVFLECVQDMDHENMFWYRQDPGLGLRLIYFSYDVKMKEKGDIPEGYSVSREKKERFSLILESASTNQTSMYLCASTVGSLPPLEQYFGPGTRLTVT.

As to this clone: Other DNA sequences in the sample encode the same CDR3. The chain uses TRBV7-2 and TRBJ2-7; no clear D. This CDR3 has 12 residues. V was pared by 5 bases and J by 5 bases, with 10 bases between. CDR1 and CDR2 (germline): SGHTA, FQGNSA. The CDR3 region is CASSLSRNEQYF. The DNA of the CDR3 is TGTGCCAGCAGCCTCTCCCGTAACGAGCAGTACTTC.

This chain joins TRBV30 and TRBJ2-5; 8 bases fit TRBD2. CDR3 length equals 15 residues. Germline V gene lookup returns CDR1 GTSNPN and CDR2 SVGIG (reference sequence). Trimming removed 7 bases from V and 9 bases from J; junction bases left unmatched: 19. CDR3 DNA: TGTGCCTACCCCCAGGGGCGGGAGAAAGCGGGGGCCCAGTACTTC. Amino acids: CAYPQGREKAGAQYF.

The genes are TRBV5-4 and TRBJ2-3; 14 bases are a match to TRBD2. Germline V CDR1 and CDR2: SGHNT, YYREEE (reference sequence). V was pared by 0 bases and J by 3 bases, with 0 bases of the junction left unmatched. The CDR3 runs to 16 residues. The CDR3 spells CASSLGTSGGTDTQYF. CDR3 bases: TGTGCCAGCAGCTTGGGGACTAGCGGGGGGACAGATACGCAGTATTTT.

With respect to this clone: This sample includes further DNA sequences coding for the same CDR3. The J gene is TRBJ2-7, the V gene TRBV2, with D maybe TRBD1 (5 bases). The CDR3 covers 13 residues. Germline V lookup: CDR1 SNHLY, CDR2 FYNNEI. The V end lost 7 bases, the J end lost 0 bases, and 10 bases lay between the germline ends. CDR3 nucleotides: TGTGCCAGCAAAGGGGCAGACTCCTACGAGCAGTACTTC. Translating gives CASKGADSYEQYF.

The V call is TRBV10-3, the J call TRBJ1-2; 10 bases are shared with TRBD1. With V trimmed by 6 bases and J by 6 bases, 7 bases remained unmatched. Germline loops: CDR1 ENHRY, CDR2 SYGVKD. The CDR3 totals 14 residues. The chain's CDR3 is CAISTLDRGNGYTF. DNA for the CDR3: TGTGCCATCAGCACTCTGGACAGGGGGAATGGCTACACCTTC.

The chain has TRBV10-3 and TRBJ2-2; possibly TRBD2 for D (6 bases). There are 15 residues in the CDR3. Germline CDR1 reads ENHRY; CDR2 reads SYGVKD. V gave up 6 bases and J gave up 0 bases, with 11 bases separating them. CDR3: CAIRGLGSNTGELFF. CDR3 nucleotides: TGTGCCATCAGGGGACTGGGCTCGAACACCGGGGAGCTGTTTTTT.

This rearrangement joins TRBV5-1 to TRBJ2-4; 9 nucleotides agree with TRBD2. There are 15 residues in the CDR3. The germline gives CDR1 SGHRS, CDR2 YFSETQ. V was pared by 4 bases and J by 2 bases, with 4 bases of the junction left unmatched. The CDR3 region has the DNA TGCGCCAGCAGCCTAGCGGGGATGTCCAAAAACATTCAGTACTTC. Translating it yields CASSLAGMSKNIQYF.

J is TRBJ2-7 and V is TRBV7-2, with D perhaps given as TRBD1 or TRBD2 (6 bases each). Per germline, CDR1 SGHTA and CDR2 FQGNSA. V was clipped by 1 base and J by 4 bases, with 14 bases between them. The CDR3 contains 15 residues. CDR3 bases: TGTGCCAGCAGCTTAGAAGGGGGGACCCTATACGAGCAGTACTTC. It encodes CASSLEGGTLYEQYF.